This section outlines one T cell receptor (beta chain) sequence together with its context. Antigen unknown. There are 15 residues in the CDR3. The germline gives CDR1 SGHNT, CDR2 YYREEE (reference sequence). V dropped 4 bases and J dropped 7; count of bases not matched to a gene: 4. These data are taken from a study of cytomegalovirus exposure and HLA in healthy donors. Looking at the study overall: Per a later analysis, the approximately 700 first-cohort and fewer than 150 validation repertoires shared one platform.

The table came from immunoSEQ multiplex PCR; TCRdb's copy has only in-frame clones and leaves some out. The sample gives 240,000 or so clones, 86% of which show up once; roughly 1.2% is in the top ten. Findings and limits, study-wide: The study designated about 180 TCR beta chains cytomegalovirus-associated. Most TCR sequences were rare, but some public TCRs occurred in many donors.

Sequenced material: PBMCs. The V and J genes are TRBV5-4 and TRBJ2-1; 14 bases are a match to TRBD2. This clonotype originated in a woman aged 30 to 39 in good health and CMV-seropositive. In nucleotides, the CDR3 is TGTGCCAGCAGCCCCGGACTAGCGGGGGGTAATGAGCAGTTCTTC. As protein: CASSPGLAGGNEQFF. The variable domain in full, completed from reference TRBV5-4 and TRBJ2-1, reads ETGVTQSPTHLIKTRGQQVTLRCSSQSGHNTVSWYQQALGQGPQFIFQYYREEENGRGNFPPRFSGLQFPNYSSELNVNALELDDSALYLCASSPGLAGGNEQFFGPGTRLTVL.